The 17 T cell receptor beta chains below come from one sample, sequenced in a study of blood T cell repertoires in COVID-19. Profiling relied on immunoSEQ multiplex PCR, and the TCRdb table lists in-frame clones only, not all of them. The sample holds about 200,000 clones, over 75% seen once. The sequencing input was peripheral blood. The source of these receptors is a woman in her seventies with COVID-19, enrolled during active disease.

The chain has TRBV11-2 and TRBJ1-6; D ambiguous. In germline, CDR1 is SGHAT, CDR2 FQNNGV. The CDR3 spans 14 residues. Trimming took 4 bases from V and 9 from J, leaving 13 bases between them. This CDR3 is CASSSKRGISPLHF. The CDR3 DNA is TGTGCCAGCAGCTCTAAAAGAGGGATTTCACCCCTCCACTTT.

A single count supports this clone. V and J are TRBV25-1 and TRBJ1-2; D is perhaps TRBD1 (5 bases). There are 14 residues in the CDR3. The germline CDR1 and CDR2 sequences are MGHDK and SYGVNS. V was pared by 6 bases and J by 4 bases, with 15 bases between. CDR3 sequence reads: CASSYGGVGYGYTF. Written as DNA, the CDR3 is TGTGCCAGCAGCTACGGGGGGGTCGGCTATGGCTACACCTTC.

V is TRBV12-5 and J is TRBJ2-1, with D possibly TRBD1 on 5 matching bases. CDR3 size: 15 residues. Deletions cut 1 base from V and 9 bases from J, with 16 bases between. Germline CDR1 is LGHNT and CDR2 is FRNRAP. The CDR3 reads CASGLDTRGGVEQFF. DNA for the CDR3: TGTGCTAGTGGTTTGGACACAAGGGGTGGTGTTGAGCAGTTCTTC.

The chain employs TRBV14 and TRBJ2-5; D unresolved. The length of the CDR3 is 11 residues. Germline CDR1 reads SGHDN; CDR2 reads FVKESK. Trimming shortened V by 2 bases and J by 5 bases, and 3 bases separated the two germline ends. CDR3 DNA sequence: TGTGCCAGCAGCCAACGTGAGACCCAGTACTTC. It specifies CASSQRETQYF.

The rearrangement joins TRBV29-1 to TRBJ2-2; TRBD2 aligns across 12 bases. J was trimmed by 5 bases and V by 7 bases; bases with no gene match: 8. The CDR3 is made up of 15 amino acids. CDR1 is SQVTM, CDR2 ANQGSEA, per germline. The CDR3 is CSASTSGGPTGELFF. As DNA, the CDR3 is TGCAGCGCTTCGACTAGCGGGGGCCCTACCGGGGAGCTGTTTTTT.

The chain combines TRBV19 with TRBJ1-3; TRBD1 is a possible D gene (6 bases). CDR3 length: 13 residues. The ends were cut back, 6 bases at V and 4 bases at J, with 10 bases in the middle. Germline assignment: CDR1 LNHDA and CDR2 SQIVND (reference sequence). Here the CDR3 DNA reads TGTGCCAGTAGCATCGGACAGGGAAACACCATATATTTT. This translates into CASSIGQGNTIYF.

The genes are TRBV3-1 (or the pseudogene TRBV3-2) and TRBJ2-3; 9 nucleotides line up with TRBD2. CDR1 is LGHDT, CDR2 YNNKEL, per germline (reference sequence). The CDR3 covers 16 residues. The V segment lost 4 bases and the J segment 1 base; nucleotides outside the gene matches: 6. As DNA, the CDR3 is TGTGCCAGCAGCCTTAGCGGGGGTGGGGGCACAGATACGCAGTATTTT. Translating it yields CASSLSGGGGTDTQYF.

This chain connects TRBV4-1 to TRBJ1-5; a weak D match, TRBD1 (6 bases). The CDR3 consists of 14 residues. V lost 1 base to trimming and J lost 4 bases, with 8 bases between them. CDR1 is MGHRA, CDR2 YSYEKL, per germline. The DNA for the CDR3 is TGCGCCAGCAGCCAAGTAGGGGGTAATCAGCCCCAGCATTTT. This translates into CASSQVGGNQPQHF.

The J gene is TRBJ2-1, the V gene TRBV19; D may be TRBD2 (5 bases). V was clipped by 3 bases and J by 10 bases, with 25 bases between them. The germline V gene encodes CDR1 LNHDA and CDR2 SQIVND (reference sequence). The CDR3 length is 17 residues. The DNA of the CDR3 is TGTGCCAGTAGTATTGAGTACGGGGTAGCCCTCTTACGGGAGCAGTTCTTC. This sequence encodes CASSIEYGVALLREQFF.

The chain combines TRBV6-1 with TRBJ1-1, with a possible D match to TRBD1 (5 bases). The CDR3 has 15 residues. V lost 3 bases to trimming and J lost 4 bases, with 15 bases between them. The germline CDR1 and CDR2 sequences are MNHNS and SASEGT. CDR3 amino acids: CASSDIGGGVTEAFF. In DNA, the CDR3 is TGTGCCAGCAGTGATATCGGGGGGGGAGTCACTGAAGCTTTCTTT.

This chain links TRBV28 with TRBJ1-5; weak D call: TRBD1 (6 bases). This CDR3 comprises 14 residues. V was clipped by 6 bases and J by 3 bases, with 12 bases between them. The germline V gene has CDR1 MDHEN and CDR2 SYDVKM. For the CDR3, the DNA is TGTGCCAGCAGAGCGACAGGCGTCAATCAGCCCCAGCATTTT. This translates into CASRATGVNQPQHF.

This chain joins TRBV9 and TRBJ2-1; possibly TRBD2 for D (6 bases). The germline V gene has CDR1 SGDLS and CDR2 YYNGEE. The CDR3 is 14 residues long. The V gene lost 4 bases and the J gene lost 5 bases, with 13 bases spanning the gap. DNA for the CDR3: TGTGCCAGCAGCCCCGGAGTAGCGGACAATGAGCAGTTCTTC. Amino acid sequence: CASSPGVADNEQFF.

This chain connects TRBV7-9 to TRBJ1-1; D might be TRBD1 (5 bases). This CDR3 contains 15 residues. Germline-derived CDR1 and CDR2 are SEHNR and FQNEAQ (reference sequence). V was pared by 5 bases and J by 7 bases, with 20 bases between. For the CDR3, the DNA is TGTGCCAGCAGCCAACTTAGGACACGGCAGGTTGAAGCTTTCTTT. Translated, it gives CASSQLRTRQVEAFF.

The rearrangement uses TRBV6-2 or TRBV6-3 and TRBJ1-2; 7 nucleotides agree with TRBD1. Germline V gene sequence: CDR1 MNHEY, CDR2 SVGEGT. The CDR3 has 14 amino acids. J gave up 0 bases and V 4 bases, and 2 bases lay outside the gene matches. The CDR3 loop reads CASSSDRTNYGYTF. CDR3 bases: TGTGCCAGCAGTTCGGACAGGACTAACTATGGCTACACCTTC.

This CDR3 is CASSPPTGSGEKLFF. The CDR3, as DNA: TGTGCCAGCAGTCCCCCTACAGGTTCAGGTGAAAAACTGTTTTTT. The rearrangement uses TRBV27 and TRBJ1-4; possibly TRBD1 for D (5 bases). This CDR3 is 15 amino acids long. Germline V gene data show CDR1 as MNHEY and CDR2 as SMNVEV (reference sequence). The V end lost 5 bases, the J end lost 7 bases, and 17 bases lay between the germline ends.

The chain is built from TRBV30 and TRBJ1-1, with 9 bases identical to TRBD1. The CDR3 length is 11 residues. Germline lookup yields CDR1 GTSNPN and CDR2 SVGIG (reference sequence). Trimming took 8 bases from V and 9 from J; bases not matched to a gene: 7. The CDR3 bases are TGTGCCGGGGGACAGGGAAGAAAAGCTTTCTTT. This codes for CAGGQGRKAFF.

This chain joins TRBV7-3 and TRBJ2-5; perhaps TRBD2 as D (7 bases). V was trimmed by 6 bases and J by 4 bases, leaving 12 bases between them. From germline, CDR1 is SGHTA and CDR2 FQGTGA. This CDR3 spans 13 amino acids. CDR3 sequence: CASSGGARETQYF. Here the CDR3 DNA reads TGTGCCAGCAGTGGGGGGGCCCGAGAGACCCAGTACTTC.